This T cell receptor beta chain was identified during a study of chemoradiotherapy in HPV16-positive cancers. The CDR3 length is 15 residues. Germline V gene lookup returns CDR1 PRHDT and CDR2 FYEKMQ (reference sequence). V lost 3 bases, J lost 2 bases, and 12 bases lay in between. This clone was picked up one time. The data were produced by immunoSEQ multiplex PCR, yet TCRdb's version contains in-frame clones alone and is incomplete. This sample has over 30,000 clones, with around 77% found just once. The receptor was derived from a human donor with HPV-associated anogenital cancer. The sample was blood, taken from a patient who underwent chemoradiotherapy. The gene calls are TRBV13 and TRBJ2-3, with a possible D match to TRBD2 (5 bases). CDR3 region: CASSFTGISTDTQYF. The CDR3 nucleotides read TGTGCCAGCAGCTTTACCGGGATCTCCACAGATACGCAGTATTTT.